This TCR beta chain stems from a study of shared clonotypes between healthy human individuals. Study as a whole: Contributing individuals were a couple of females and a few males aged 18 to 49.

Genomic DNA (from each subset) was split evenly across several immunoSEQ plates. The protocol was immunoSEQ multiplex PCR, while the TCRdb copy is restricted to in-frame clones and leaves out a portion. The repertoire includes approximately 740,000 clones, 92% of them detected once, and less than 25% sits in the top ten. The naive CD8 fraction comprised CD45RO-negative cells positively selected for CCR7 and excluded terminally differentiated effector memory CD45RA+ cells. The V and J ends lost 3 bases and 4 bases respectively, with 12 bases between them. There are 14 residues in the CDR3. Germline values: CDR1 ENHRY, CDR2 SYGVKD.

The sequence was collected from a man aged 25 to 40 in good health. V gene TRBV10-3 combines with J gene TRBJ1-2, with D hard to call. The specimen was naive CD8+ T cells sorted from blood. The CDR3 bases are TGTGCCATCAGTGAATCTAAGGATTCCTATGGCTACACCTTC. Its translation is CAISESKDSYGYTF.